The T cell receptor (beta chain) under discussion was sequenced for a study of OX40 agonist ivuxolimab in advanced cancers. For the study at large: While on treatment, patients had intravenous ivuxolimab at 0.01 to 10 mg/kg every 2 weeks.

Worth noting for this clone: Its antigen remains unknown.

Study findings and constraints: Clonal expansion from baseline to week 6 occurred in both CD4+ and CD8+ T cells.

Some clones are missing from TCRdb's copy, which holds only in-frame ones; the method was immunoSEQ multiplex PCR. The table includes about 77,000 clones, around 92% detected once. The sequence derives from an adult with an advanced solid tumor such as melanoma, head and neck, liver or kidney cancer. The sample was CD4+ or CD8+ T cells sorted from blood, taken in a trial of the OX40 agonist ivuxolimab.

In nucleotides, the CDR3 is TGTGCCAGCAGCTTGGTGGGGGACGCAAAACTGTTTTTT. Translated: CASSLVGDAKLFF. The rearrangement links TRBV2 to TRBJ1-4; perhaps TRBD1 as D (5 bases). V shed 6 bases and J shed 10 bases, with 15 bases lying between them. The CDR3 runs to 13 residues. CDR1 SNHLY and CDR2 FYNNEI come from the germline V gene.